This T cell receptor (beta chain) appears in the sequencing data of a study of shared clonotypes between healthy human individuals. Concerning this clone itself: The target antigen is unknown. In the same sample, other DNA sequences code for this CDR3.

Study-level results: Clonotypes which were not shared had lower generation probabilities than clonotypes that all four donors shared.

The CDR3 is 13 residues long. Germline CDR1 SGHTA, CDR2 FQGTGA. Trimming cost V 0 bases and J 6 bases, with 5 bases left between them. TCRdb keeps only in-frame clones here, not all; method: immunoSEQ multiplex PCR. This table holds 2 million to 2.5 million clones, over 90% found once. The sequenced material came from naive CD4+ T cells from PBMCs. Noted subset: CD45RA+ positively selected. The chain is built from TRBV7-3 and TRBJ2-2; D unresolved. The clonotype originates from a man between 18 and 29 years old in good health. Some clones in this sample may be carry-over from other donors' samples. CDR3 DNA sequence: TGTGCCAGCAGCTTAACTGGCGCCGGGGAGCTGTTTTTT. Its protein product is CASSLTGAGELFF.